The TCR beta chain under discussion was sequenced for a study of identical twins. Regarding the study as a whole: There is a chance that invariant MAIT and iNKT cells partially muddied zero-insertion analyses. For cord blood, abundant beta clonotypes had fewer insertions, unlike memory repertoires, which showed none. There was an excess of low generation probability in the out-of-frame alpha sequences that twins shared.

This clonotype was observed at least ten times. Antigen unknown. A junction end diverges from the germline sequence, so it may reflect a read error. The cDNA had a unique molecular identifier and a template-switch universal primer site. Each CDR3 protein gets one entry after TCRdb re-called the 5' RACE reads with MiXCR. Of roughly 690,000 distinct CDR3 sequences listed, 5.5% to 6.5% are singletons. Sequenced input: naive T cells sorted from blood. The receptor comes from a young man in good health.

Here the CDR3 DNA reads TGTGCCAGCAGCCTAGCGGGACTAGCGGGAGGTCAGGTCAATGAGCAGTTCTTC. It yields the protein CASSLAGLAGGQVNEQFF. The chain uses TRBV7-2 and TRBJ2-1, with TRBD2 matching 15 bases. This CDR3 is built from 18 residues. The germline gives CDR1 SGHTA, CDR2 FQGNSA.